This T cell receptor (beta chain) was sequenced during a study of cytomegalovirus exposure and HLA in healthy donors. In the PCR, 60 Vbeta and 13 Jbeta primers were used. Profiling relied on immunoSEQ multiplex PCR, and the TCRdb table lists in-frame clones only, not all of them. This table holds about 200,000 clones, under 70% found once. This clone has only a few counts. The sequence derives from a middle-aged man in good health and CMV-seropositive. The material sequenced was PBMCs.

The CDR3 DNA reads as TGTGCCAGCAGTGAATGGAACAGAGACACTGAAGCTTTCTTT. Protein product: CASSEWNRDTEAFF. V and J are TRBV2 and TRBJ1-1, with D hard to call. Trimming left V 2 bases short and J 3 bases short, with 10 bases between. The V gene's germline CDR1 is SNHLY and CDR2 FYNNEI. The CDR3 contains 14 residues.